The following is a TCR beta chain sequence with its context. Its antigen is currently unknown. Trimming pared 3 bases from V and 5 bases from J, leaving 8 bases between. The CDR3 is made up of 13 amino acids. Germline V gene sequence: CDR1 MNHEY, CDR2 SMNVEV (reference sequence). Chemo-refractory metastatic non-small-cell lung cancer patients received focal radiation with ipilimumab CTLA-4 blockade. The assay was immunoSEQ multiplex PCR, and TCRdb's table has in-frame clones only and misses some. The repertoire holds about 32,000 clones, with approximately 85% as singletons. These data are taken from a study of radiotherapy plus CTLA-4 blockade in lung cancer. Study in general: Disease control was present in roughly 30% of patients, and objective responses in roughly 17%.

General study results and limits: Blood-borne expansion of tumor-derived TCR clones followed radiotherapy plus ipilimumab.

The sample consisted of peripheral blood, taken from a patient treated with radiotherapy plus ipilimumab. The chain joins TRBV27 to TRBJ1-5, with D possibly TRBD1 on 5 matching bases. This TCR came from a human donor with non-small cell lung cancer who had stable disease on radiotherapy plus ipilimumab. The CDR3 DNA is TGTGCCAGCAGTTTGGGCAGGGATCAGCCCCAGCATTTT. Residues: CASSLGRDQPQHF.